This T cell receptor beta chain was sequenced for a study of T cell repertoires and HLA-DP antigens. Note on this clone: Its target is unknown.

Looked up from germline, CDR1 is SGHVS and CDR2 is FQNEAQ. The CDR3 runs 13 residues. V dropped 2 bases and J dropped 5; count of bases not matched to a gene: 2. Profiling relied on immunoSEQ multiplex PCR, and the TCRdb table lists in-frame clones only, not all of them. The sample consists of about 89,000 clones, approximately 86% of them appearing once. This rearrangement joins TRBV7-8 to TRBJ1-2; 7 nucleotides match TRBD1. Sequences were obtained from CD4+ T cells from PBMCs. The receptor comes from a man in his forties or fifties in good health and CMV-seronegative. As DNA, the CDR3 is TGTGCCAGCAGCTTACAGGGGGGGTATGGCTACACCTTC. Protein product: CASSLQGGYGYTF.